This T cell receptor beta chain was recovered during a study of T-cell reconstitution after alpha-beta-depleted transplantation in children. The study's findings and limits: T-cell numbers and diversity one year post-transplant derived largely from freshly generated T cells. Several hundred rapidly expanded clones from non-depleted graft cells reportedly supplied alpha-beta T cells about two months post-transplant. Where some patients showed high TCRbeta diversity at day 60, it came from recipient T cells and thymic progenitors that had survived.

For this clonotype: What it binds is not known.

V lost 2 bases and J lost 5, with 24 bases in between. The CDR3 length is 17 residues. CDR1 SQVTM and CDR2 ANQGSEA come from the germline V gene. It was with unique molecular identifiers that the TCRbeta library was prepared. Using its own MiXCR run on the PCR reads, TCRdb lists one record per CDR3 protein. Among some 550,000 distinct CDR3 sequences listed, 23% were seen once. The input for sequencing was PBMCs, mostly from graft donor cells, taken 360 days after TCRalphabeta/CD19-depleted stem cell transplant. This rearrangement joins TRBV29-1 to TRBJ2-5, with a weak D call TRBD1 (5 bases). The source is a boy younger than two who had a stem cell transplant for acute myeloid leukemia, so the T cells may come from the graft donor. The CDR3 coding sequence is TGCAGCGTTGAACCCAGGGAAACCCTCTACATACGGGAGACCCAGTACTTC. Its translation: CSVEPRETLYIRETQYF.